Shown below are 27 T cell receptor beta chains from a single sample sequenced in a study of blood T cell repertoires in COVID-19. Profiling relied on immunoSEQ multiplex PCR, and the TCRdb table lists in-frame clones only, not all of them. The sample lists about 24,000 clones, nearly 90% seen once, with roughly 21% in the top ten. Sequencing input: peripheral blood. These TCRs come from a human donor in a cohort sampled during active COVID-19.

The CDR3 nucleotides read TGTGCCTGGAGTTTTACTAGCGGGTACTACGAGCAGTACTTC. Amino acid sequence: CAWSFTSGYYEQYF. The V gene is TRBV30, the J gene TRBJ2-7; 9 bases fit TRBD2. The CDR3 extends over 14 amino acids. The trim removed 2 bases at V and 3 bases at J, leaving 5 bases unmatched. Germline CDR1 and CDR2: GTSNPN and SVGIG (reference sequence).

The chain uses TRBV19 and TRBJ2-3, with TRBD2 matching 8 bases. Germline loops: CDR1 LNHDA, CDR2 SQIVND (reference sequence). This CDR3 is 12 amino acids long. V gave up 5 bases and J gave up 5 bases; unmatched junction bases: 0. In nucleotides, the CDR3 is TGTGCCAGTAGTGCGGGGGGAGATACGCAGTATTTT. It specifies CASSAGGDTQYF.

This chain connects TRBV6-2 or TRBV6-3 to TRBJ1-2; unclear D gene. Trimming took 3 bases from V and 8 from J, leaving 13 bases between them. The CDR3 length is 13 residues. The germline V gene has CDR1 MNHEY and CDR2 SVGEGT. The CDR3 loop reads CASSYEGGPGYTF. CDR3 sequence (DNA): TGTGCCAGCAGTTATGAAGGAGGGCCCGGCTACACCTTC.

CDR3 bases: TGTGCCAGCAGTGACAACAGAAACTATGGCTACACCTTC. Protein product: CASSDNRNYGYTF. V and J are TRBV2 and TRBJ1-2, with D hard to call. Germline V gives CDR1 SNHLY, CDR2 FYNNEI. Trimming pared 3 bases from V and 2 bases from J, leaving 7 bases between. This CDR3 spans 13 amino acids.

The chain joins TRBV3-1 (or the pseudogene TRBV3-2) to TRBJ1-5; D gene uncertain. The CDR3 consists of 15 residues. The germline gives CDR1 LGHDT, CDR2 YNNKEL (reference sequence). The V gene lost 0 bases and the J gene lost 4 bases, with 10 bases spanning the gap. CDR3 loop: CASSQDLTENQPQHF. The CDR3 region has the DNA TGTGCCAGCAGCCAAGATTTGACGGAGAATCAGCCCCAGCATTTT.

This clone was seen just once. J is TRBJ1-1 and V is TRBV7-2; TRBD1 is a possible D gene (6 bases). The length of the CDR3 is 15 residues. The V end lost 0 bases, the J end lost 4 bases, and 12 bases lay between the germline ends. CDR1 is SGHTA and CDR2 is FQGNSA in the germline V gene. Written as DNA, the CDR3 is TGTGCCAGCAGCTTAGCGGGGGCCCTGACCACTGAAGCTTTCTTT. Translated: CASSLAGALTTEAFF.

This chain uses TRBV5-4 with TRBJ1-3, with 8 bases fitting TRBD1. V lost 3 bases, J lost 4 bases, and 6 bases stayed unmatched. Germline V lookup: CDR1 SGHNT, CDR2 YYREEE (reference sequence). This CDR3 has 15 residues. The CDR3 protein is CASSYDRGDGNTIYF. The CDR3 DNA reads TGTGCCAGCAGCTACGACAGGGGCGACGGAAACACCATATATTTT. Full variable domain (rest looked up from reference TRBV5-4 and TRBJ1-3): ETGVTQSPTHLIKTRGQQVTLRCSSQSGHNTVSWYQQALGQGPQFIFQYYREEENGRGNFPPRFSGLQFPNYSSELNVNALELDDSALYLCASSYDRGDGNTIYFGEGSWLTVV.

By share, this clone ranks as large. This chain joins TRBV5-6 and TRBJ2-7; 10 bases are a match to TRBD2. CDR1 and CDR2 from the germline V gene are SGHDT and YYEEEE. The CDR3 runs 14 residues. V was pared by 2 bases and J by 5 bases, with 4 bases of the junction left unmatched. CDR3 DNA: TGTGCCAGCAGCTTTTGGACTAGCGGCGACGAGCAGTACTTC. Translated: CASSFWTSGDEQYF.

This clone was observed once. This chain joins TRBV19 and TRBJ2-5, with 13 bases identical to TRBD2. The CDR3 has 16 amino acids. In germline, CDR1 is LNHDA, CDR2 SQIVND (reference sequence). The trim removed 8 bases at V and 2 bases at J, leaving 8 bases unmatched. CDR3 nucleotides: TGTGCCAGTTCGGTACTAGCGGGGGGGAAGCAAGAGACCCAGTACTTC. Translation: CASSVLAGGKQETQYF.

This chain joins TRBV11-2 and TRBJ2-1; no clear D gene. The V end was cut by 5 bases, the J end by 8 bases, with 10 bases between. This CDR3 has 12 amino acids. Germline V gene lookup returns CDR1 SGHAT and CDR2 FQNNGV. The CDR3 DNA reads TGTGCCAGCAGCCGACATGCAGATGAGCAGTTCTTC. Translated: CASSRHADEQFF.

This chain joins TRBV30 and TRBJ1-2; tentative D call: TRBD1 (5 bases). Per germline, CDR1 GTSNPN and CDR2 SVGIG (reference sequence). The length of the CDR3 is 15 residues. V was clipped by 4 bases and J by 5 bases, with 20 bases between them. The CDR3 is CAWNSSGRRGYGYTF. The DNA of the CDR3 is TGTGCCTGGAACTCGTCGGGTCGGAGGGGATATGGCTACACCTTC.

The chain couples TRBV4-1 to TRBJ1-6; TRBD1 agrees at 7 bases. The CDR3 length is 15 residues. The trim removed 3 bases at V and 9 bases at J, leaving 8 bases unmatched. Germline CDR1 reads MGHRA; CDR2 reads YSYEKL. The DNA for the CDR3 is TGCGCCAGCAGCCAGACCCAGGGGGTACGTTCACCCCTCCACTTT. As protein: CASSQTQGVRSPLHF.

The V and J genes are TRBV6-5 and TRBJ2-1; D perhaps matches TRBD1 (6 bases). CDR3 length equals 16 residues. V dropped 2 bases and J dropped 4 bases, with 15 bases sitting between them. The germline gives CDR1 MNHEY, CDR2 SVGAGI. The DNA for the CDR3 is TGTGCCAGCAGTTACCTGCTTTCGGACAGTTACAATGAGCAGTTCTTC. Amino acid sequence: CASSYLLSDSYNEQFF.

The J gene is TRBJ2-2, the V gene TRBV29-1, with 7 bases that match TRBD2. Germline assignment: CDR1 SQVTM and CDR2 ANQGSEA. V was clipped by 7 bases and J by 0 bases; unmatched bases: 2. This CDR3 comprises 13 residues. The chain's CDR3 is CSASGTNTGELFF. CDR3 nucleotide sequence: TGCAGCGCTAGCGGAACGAACACCGGGGAGCTGTTTTTT.

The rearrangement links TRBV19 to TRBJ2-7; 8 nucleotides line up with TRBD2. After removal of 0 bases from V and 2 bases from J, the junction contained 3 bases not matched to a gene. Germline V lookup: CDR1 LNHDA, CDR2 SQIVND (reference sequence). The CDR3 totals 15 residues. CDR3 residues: CASSIDAGGTYEQYF. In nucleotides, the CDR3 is TGTGCCAGTAGTATAGATGCGGGAGGAACCTACGAGCAGTACTTC.

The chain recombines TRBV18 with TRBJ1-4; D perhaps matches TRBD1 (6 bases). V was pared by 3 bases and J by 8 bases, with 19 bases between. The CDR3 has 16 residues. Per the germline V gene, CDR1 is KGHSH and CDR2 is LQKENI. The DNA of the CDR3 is TGTGCCAGCTCACCCTACGAATGGGGGCTGGGGGAAAAACTGTTTTTT. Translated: CASSPYEWGLGEKLFF.

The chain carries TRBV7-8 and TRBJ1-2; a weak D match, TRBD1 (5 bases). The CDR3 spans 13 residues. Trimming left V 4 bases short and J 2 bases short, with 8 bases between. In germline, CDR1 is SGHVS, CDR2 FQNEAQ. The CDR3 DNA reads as TGTGCCAGCAGCTCGGACAAAAACTATGGCTACACCTTC. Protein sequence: CASSSDKNYGYTF. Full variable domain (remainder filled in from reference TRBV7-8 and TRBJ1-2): GAGVSQSPRYKVAKRGQDVALRCDPISGHVSLFWYQQALGQGPEFLTYFQNEAQLDKSGLPSDRFFAERPEGSVSTLKIQRTQQEDSAVYLCASSSDKNYGYTFGSGTRLTVV.

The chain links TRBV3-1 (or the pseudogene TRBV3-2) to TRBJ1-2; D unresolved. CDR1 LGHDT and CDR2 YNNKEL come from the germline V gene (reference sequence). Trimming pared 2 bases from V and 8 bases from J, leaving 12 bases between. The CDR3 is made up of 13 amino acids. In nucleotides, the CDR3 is TGTGCCAGCAGCCAAAATCCTACTTCGGGCTACACCTTC. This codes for CASSQNPTSGYTF.

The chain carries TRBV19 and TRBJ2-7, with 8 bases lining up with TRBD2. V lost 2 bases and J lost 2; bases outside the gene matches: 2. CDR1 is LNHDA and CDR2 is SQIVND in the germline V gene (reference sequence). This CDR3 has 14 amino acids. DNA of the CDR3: TGTGCCAGTAGTATAACTAGCGGACCCTACGAGCAGTACTTC. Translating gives CASSITSGPYEQYF.

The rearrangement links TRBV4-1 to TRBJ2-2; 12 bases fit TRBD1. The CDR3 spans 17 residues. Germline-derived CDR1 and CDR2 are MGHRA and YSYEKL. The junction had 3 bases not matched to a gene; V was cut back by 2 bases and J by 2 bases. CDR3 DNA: TGCGCCAGCAGCCAATCGGGACAGGGGGCTAACACCGGGGAGCTGTTTTTT. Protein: CASSQSGQGANTGELFF.

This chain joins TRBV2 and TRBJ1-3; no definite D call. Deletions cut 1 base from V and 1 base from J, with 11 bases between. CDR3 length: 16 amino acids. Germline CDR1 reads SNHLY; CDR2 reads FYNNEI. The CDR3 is CASSEGYGSSGNTIYF. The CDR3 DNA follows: TGTGCCAGCAGTGAAGGATACGGTTCTTCTGGAAACACCATATATTTT.

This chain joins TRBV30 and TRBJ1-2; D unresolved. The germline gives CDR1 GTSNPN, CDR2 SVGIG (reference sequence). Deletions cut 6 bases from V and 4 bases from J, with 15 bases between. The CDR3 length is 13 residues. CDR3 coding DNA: TGTGCCTGTAGTTCAGGAGGAGCCTATGGCTACACCTTC. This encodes CACSSGGAYGYTF.

The CDR3 protein is CASSPGTGARMNTEAFF. The CDR3, as DNA: TGTGCCAGCAGCCCCGGGACAGGTGCACGCATGAACACTGAAGCTTTCTTT. This chain joins TRBV7-8 and TRBJ1-1, with 8 bases identical to TRBD1. Germline assignment: CDR1 SGHVS and CDR2 FQNEAQ. The CDR3 spans 17 residues. The ends lost 5 bases at V and 0 bases at J; junction bases unmatched: 11.

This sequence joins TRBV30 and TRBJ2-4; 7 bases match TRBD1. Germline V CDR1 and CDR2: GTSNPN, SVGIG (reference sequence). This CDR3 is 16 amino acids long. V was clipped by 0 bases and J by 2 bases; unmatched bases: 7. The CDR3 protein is CAWSVGQVVTKNIQYF. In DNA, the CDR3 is TGTGCCTGGAGTGTAGGACAGGTCGTAACCAAAAACATTCAGTACTTC. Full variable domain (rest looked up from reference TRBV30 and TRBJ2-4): SQTIHQWPATLVQPVGSPLSLECTVEGTSNPNLYWYRQAAGRGLQLLFYSVGIGQISSEVPQNLSASRPQDRQFILSSKKLLLSDSGFYLCAWSVGQVVTKNIQYFGAGTRLSVL.

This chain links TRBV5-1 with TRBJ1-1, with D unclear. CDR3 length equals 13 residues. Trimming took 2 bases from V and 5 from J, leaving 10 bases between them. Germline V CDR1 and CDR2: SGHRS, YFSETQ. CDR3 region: CASSFKGGTEAFF. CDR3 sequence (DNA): TGCGCCAGCAGCTTCAAGGGCGGGACTGAAGCTTTCTTT.

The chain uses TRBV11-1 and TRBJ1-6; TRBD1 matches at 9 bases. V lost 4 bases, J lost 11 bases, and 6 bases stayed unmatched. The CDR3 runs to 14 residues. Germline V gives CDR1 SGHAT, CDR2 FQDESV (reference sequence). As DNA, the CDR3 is TGTGCCAGCAGCTCCGGGACAGGGATTCCACCCCTCCACTTT. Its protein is CASSSGTGIPPLHF.

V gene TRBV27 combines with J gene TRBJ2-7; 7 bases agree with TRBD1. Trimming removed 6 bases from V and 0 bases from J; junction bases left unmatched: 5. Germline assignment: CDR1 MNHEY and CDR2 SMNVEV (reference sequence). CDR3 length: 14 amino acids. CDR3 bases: TGTGCCAGCAGCCGTGCAGGGGGCTCCTACGAGCAGTACTTC. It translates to CASSRAGGSYEQYF.